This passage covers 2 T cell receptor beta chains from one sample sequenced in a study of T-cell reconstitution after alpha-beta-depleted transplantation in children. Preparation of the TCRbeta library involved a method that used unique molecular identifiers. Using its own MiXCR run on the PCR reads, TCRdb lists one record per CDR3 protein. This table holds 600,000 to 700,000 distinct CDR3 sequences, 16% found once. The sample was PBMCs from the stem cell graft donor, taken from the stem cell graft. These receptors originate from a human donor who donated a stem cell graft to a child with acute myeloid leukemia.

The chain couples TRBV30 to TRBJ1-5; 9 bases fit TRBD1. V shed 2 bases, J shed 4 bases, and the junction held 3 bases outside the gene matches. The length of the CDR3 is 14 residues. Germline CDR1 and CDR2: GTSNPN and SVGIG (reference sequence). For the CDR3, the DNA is TGTGCCTGGAGTCCTGGACAGGGGAATCAGCCCCAGCATTTT. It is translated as CAWSPGQGNQPQHF.

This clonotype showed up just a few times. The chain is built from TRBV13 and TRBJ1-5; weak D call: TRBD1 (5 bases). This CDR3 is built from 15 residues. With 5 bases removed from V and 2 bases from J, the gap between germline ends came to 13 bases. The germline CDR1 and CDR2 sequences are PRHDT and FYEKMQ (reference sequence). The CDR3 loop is CASSHGGTGNQPQHF. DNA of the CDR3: TGTGCCAGCAGCCACGGGGGGACGGGCAATCAGCCCCAGCATTTT.